Included here is one T cell receptor beta chain sequence, with context. The sample belongs to a study of blood T cells in healthy people across ages. For the second PCR, which ran for roughly 7 to 11 cycles, a sample-barcoded 5' primer and a J-beta primer mix were used. A single record per CDR3 protein comes from TCRdb applying MiXCR to the 5' RACE reads. The sample shows under 1,100,000 distinct CDR3 sequences, approximately 25% of them seen only once. The same sample was also used in a study of T cells of mothers and their children. From that second work: The authors used all extracted RNA for cDNA synthesis, at roughly 1.5 ug per 15 ul.

Sequenced sample: blood. The clonotype was recovered from a girl aged 2 to 10 in good health.

The CDR3 loop reads CASSTSTGKFNNEQFF. As DNA, the CDR3 is TGTGCCAGCAGCACTTCGACAGGGAAATTTAACAATGAGCAGTTCTTC. The rearrangement links TRBV7-9 to TRBJ2-5; TRBD1 agrees at 7 bases. TRBJ2-1 explains the end of the DNA better; the J call may be wrong. Per the germline V gene, CDR1 is SEHNR and CDR2 is FQNEAQ (reference sequence). This CDR3 comprises 16 residues.